Listed here are 29 T cell receptor beta chains from one sample, sequenced in a study of CD8 T cells in Susac syndrome. RNA in amounts of 0.5 to 1 ug was reverse transcribed with random hexamers. Each CDR3 protein gets one entry after TCRdb re-called the immunoSEQ multiplex PCR reads with MiXCR. The sample carries 90,000 to 150,000 distinct CDR3 sequences, roughly 91% recorded once. Sequencing used CD4+ T cells from PBMCs. The receptors were gathered from a human donor in good health.

The chain links TRBV9 to TRBJ2-3, with 7 bases aligning to TRBD2. Germline CDR1 is SGDLS and CDR2 is YYNGEE. J lost 4 bases, V lost 7 bases, and 12 bases had no gene match. The CDR3 covers 15 residues. Here the CDR3 DNA reads TGTGCCAGCGCTGTGGGAGGGTCTCGGCCAGATACGCAGTATTTT. Its translation: CASAVGGSRPDTQYF.

This chain uses TRBV7-8 with TRBJ1-5; D is unresolved. Germline V gives CDR1 SGHVS, CDR2 FQNEAQ. This CDR3 comprises 12 residues. V gave up 0 bases and J gave up 4 bases, with 1 base separating them. CDR3 in amino acids: CASSLANQPQHF. CDR3 nucleotides: TGTGCCAGCAGCTTAGCAAATCAGCCCCAGCATTTT.

The chain has TRBV19 and TRBJ2-2; TRBD2 is a possible D gene (5 bases). This CDR3 has 15 amino acids. Germline loops: CDR1 LNHDA, CDR2 SQIVND (reference sequence). The V and J ends lost 5 bases and 4 bases respectively, with 14 bases between them. CDR3 loop: CASSSRGRGTGELFF. As DNA, the CDR3 is TGTGCCAGTAGTTCCCGAGGACGGGGCACCGGGGAGCTGTTTTTT.

The V gene is TRBV2, the J gene TRBJ1-2; TRBD1 aligns across 10 bases. With V trimmed by 8 bases and J by 4 bases, 1 base remained unmatched. In germline, CDR1 is SNHLY, CDR2 FYNNEI. The CDR3 is 12 amino acids. The chain's CDR3 is CASRTGGYGYTF. Here the CDR3 DNA reads TGTGCCAGCCGGACAGGGGGCTATGGCTACACCTTC.

This chain joins TRBV4-3 and TRBJ2-1, with TRBD2 identical over 7 bases. The germline CDR1 and CDR2 sequences are LGHNA and YSLEER. This CDR3 contains 13 residues. V lost 4 bases and J lost 7; bases outside the gene matches: 4. The CDR3 DNA is TGCGCCAGCAGCCCCCTCGGGGGGAATGAGCAGTTCTTC. This translates into CASSPLGGNEQFF.

The chain combines TRBV3-1 with TRBJ2-7; D uncertain. The CDR3 consists of 11 residues. V was trimmed by 6 bases and J by 2 bases, leaving 5 bases between them. Germline V gene data show CDR1 as LGHDT and CDR2 as YNNKEL (reference sequence). CDR3 sequence (DNA): TGTGCCAGCAGGGACGCCTACGAGCAGTACTTC. Protein product: CASRDAYEQYF.

The V gene is TRBV29-1, the J gene TRBJ2-1; 7 positions match TRBD2. Per germline, CDR1 SQVTM and CDR2 ANQGSEA. Germline trimming cut 0 bases from V and 5 bases from J; bases unmatched to any gene: 13. There are 17 residues in the CDR3. CDR3 in amino acids: CSVEDLPAGYRHNEQFF. The DNA of the CDR3 is TGCAGCGTTGAAGATTTACCAGCGGGATACCGGCACAATGAGCAGTTCTTC.

The J gene is TRBJ2-2, the V gene TRBV29-1; D might be TRBD1 (6 bases). Per the germline V gene, CDR1 is SQVTM and CDR2 is ANQGSEA. This CDR3 is built from 13 residues. V lost 3 bases and J 7 bases, leaving 12 bases between the germline ends. DNA of the CDR3: TGCAGCGTTGACAAACAGGGTAGCGGGGAGCTGTTTTTT. Translation gives CSVDKQGSGELFF.

V and J are TRBV29-1 and TRBJ1-4; 8 bases are a match to TRBD1. Losses at the gene ends were 6 bases for V and 0 bases for J; bases not matched to a gene: 3. The CDR3 loop spans 14 amino acids. CDR1 is SQVTM and CDR2 is ANQGSEA in the germline V gene. The DNA of the CDR3 is TGCAGCGTCAAACAGGGGGCAACTAATGAAAAACTGTTTTTT. Translation gives CSVKQGATNEKLFF.

This chain joins TRBV7-2 and TRBJ2-7, with D tentatively TRBD2 (5 bases). CDR1 and CDR2 (germline): SGHTA, FQGNSA. With 4 bases removed from V and 9 bases from J, the gap between germline ends came to 16 bases. The CDR3 has 13 amino acids. In DNA form, the CDR3 reads TGTGCCAGCAGCTCCTTCGGGATAGGTAGGCAGTACTTC. It translates to CASSSFGIGRQYF.

The chain couples TRBV20-1 to TRBJ1-1, with 7 bases aligning to TRBD1. CDR3 size: 14 residues. Per germline, CDR1 DFQATT and CDR2 SNEGSKA (reference sequence). Trimming at V came to 6 bases and at J to 3 bases, leaving 10 bases not matched to a gene. The CDR3 bases are TGCAGTGCCAGGCCCCTAACAGGGGACACTGAAGCTTTCTTT. Translating gives CSARPLTGDTEAFF.

This clonotype was seen only once. CDR3 amino acids: CASSSPRTGGTETQYF. The CDR3 DNA sequence: TGTGCCAGCAGTTCGCCGAGGACAGGGGGGACAGAGACCCAGTACTTC. This chain links TRBV6-2 or TRBV6-3 with TRBJ2-5; 10 bases match TRBD1. From germline, CDR1 is MNHEY and CDR2 SVGEGT. The CDR3 extends over 16 amino acids. V lost 4 bases, J lost 4 bases, and 9 bases stayed unmatched.

The CDR3, as DNA: TGTGCCAGCAGCCCCCGGGACAGCTTAAACATTCAGTACTTC. Protein sequence: CASSPRDSLNIQYF. The rearrangement uses TRBV3-1 and TRBJ2-4; 7 bases align to TRBD1. The trim removed 4 bases at V and 6 bases at J, leaving 6 bases unmatched. This CDR3 is 14 amino acids long. Looked up from germline, CDR1 is LGHDT and CDR2 is YNNKEL (reference sequence).

This clonotype appeared a single time. The chain carries TRBV2 and TRBJ2-1; 9 bases fit TRBD1. Per germline, CDR1 SNHLY and CDR2 FYNNEI. J lost 1 base, V lost 6 bases, and 4 bases had no gene match. The CDR3 runs to 15 residues. The CDR3 loop is CASSIDRGSYNEQFF. CDR3 bases: TGTGCCAGCAGCATTGACAGGGGGTCCTACAATGAGCAGTTCTTC.

V gene TRBV6-5 combines with J gene TRBJ2-6; D gene unclear. The V and J ends lost 6 bases and 4 bases respectively, with 7 bases between them. CDR3 length equals 13 residues. Germline values: CDR1 MNHEY, CDR2 SVGAGI. Here the CDR3 reads CASRPPGANVLTF. CDR3 nucleotides: TGTGCCAGCAGGCCCCCCGGGGCCAACGTCCTGACTTTC.

The V and J genes are TRBV20-1 and TRBJ1-1; tentatively, D is TRBD1 (6 bases). The CDR3 has 16 amino acids. V lost 3 bases, J lost 6 bases, and 23 bases lay in between. The germline V gene has CDR1 DFQATT and CDR2 SNEGSKA (reference sequence). In nucleotides, the CDR3 is TGCAGTGCTAGCGACCCTCGACAGGCCGGTTCGGCTGAAGCTTTCTTT. It translates to CSASDPRQAGSAEAFF.

This rearrangement joins TRBV4-2 to TRBJ2-7, with 8 bases lining up with TRBD2. With V trimmed by 6 bases and J by 5 bases, 9 bases remained unmatched. Germline V gene data show CDR1 as LGHNA and CDR2 as YNFKEQ. The CDR3 spans 14 residues. As DNA, the CDR3 is TGTGCCAGCAGTCAGGCGGGGGGAAGAGACGAGCAGTACTTC. Amino acid sequence: CASSQAGGRDEQYF.

This chain links TRBV27 with TRBJ2-1, with 10 bases aligning to TRBD2. The CDR3 length is 16 residues. V was clipped by 4 bases and J by 0 bases; unmatched bases: 3. Germline CDR1 reads MNHEY; CDR2 reads SMNVEV (reference sequence). CDR3 sequence (DNA): TGTGCCAGCAGTTCAGAGCGGGAGGGCTCCTACAATGAGCAGTTCTTC. Its protein product is CASSSEREGSYNEQFF.

The chain employs TRBV19 and TRBJ2-3; tentatively, D is TRBD1 or TRBD2 (5 bases each). The V end was cut by 3 bases, the J end by 4 bases, with 17 bases between. The germline gives CDR1 LNHDA, CDR2 SQIVND (reference sequence). The CDR3 is 16 residues long. The CDR3 here is CASSIGGVPSSDTQYF. DNA of the CDR3: TGTGCCAGTAGTATTGGGGGAGTGCCGAGCTCAGATACGCAGTATTTT.

CDR3 protein: CASSHKDRGPPEQYF. CDR3 in DNA: TGTGCCAGCAGCCACAAAGACAGGGGGCCCCCCGAGCAGTACTTC. The rearrangement joins TRBV3-1 to TRBJ2-7; 10 nucleotides align to TRBD1. Germline lookup yields CDR1 LGHDT and CDR2 YNNKEL (reference sequence). The V and J ends lost 3 bases and 6 bases, in that order; junction bases with no gene match: 8. The CDR3 has 15 amino acids.

The chain carries TRBV7-9 and TRBJ2-3, with TRBD1 matching over 9 bases. V shed 5 bases and J 5 bases; nucleotides not matched to a gene: 5. Per the germline V gene, CDR1 is SEHNR and CDR2 is FQNEAQ (reference sequence). CDR3 length equals 14 residues. DNA of the CDR3: TGTGCCAGCAGCCCGACAGGGGGACGAGATACGCAGTATTTT. Protein sequence: CASSPTGGRDTQYF.

This chain uses TRBV5-1 with TRBJ2-3; perhaps TRBD2 as D (7 bases). CDR1 is SGHRS, CDR2 YFSETQ, per germline. Trimming took 3 bases from V and 0 from J, leaving 14 bases between them. This CDR3 spans 16 amino acids. In DNA, the CDR3 is TGCGCCAGCAGCTCGGCGGGGGCCCCTAGCACAGATACGCAGTATTTT. Translated: CASSSAGAPSTDTQYF.

The chain joins TRBV29-1 to TRBJ1-5; D is unclear. From germline, CDR1 is SQVTM and CDR2 ANQGSEA. Trimming pared 7 bases from V and 7 bases from J, leaving 17 bases between. This CDR3 is 13 amino acids long. This CDR3 is CSASHGVSQPQHF. The CDR3 nucleotides are TGCAGCGCATCGCATGGAGTAAGCCAGCCCCAGCATTTT.

The chain recombines TRBV30 with TRBJ1-2; no firm D call. CDR3 length: 12 residues. Germline CDR1 and CDR2: GTSNPN and SVGIG (reference sequence). V was cut by 2 bases and J by 4 bases, with 8 bases left in between. The CDR3 region is CAWSMGIYGYTF. The CDR3 DNA reads TGTGCCTGGAGTATGGGTATCTATGGCTACACCTTC.

This clonotype was seen once. J is TRBJ1-6 and V is TRBV20-1; perhaps TRBD1 as D (5 bases). The CDR3 extends over 16 amino acids. CDR1 and CDR2 from the germline V gene are DFQATT and SNEGSKA (reference sequence). Between the trimmed V and J ends, which lost 5 bases and 7 bases, there was a span of 21 bases. CDR3 in amino acids: CSAGSGGNWGNSPLHF. CDR3 nucleotide sequence: TGCAGTGCTGGTTCGGGGGGGAATTGGGGAAATTCACCCCTCCACTTT.

The J gene is TRBJ1-1, the V gene TRBV6-5, with a tentative D call TRBD1 (6 bases). With 0 bases removed from V and 6 bases from J, the gap between germline ends came to 14 bases. Germline V lookup: CDR1 MNHEY, CDR2 SVGAGI. This CDR3 comprises 15 residues. The CDR3 region is CASSYSGVGGPEAFF. CDR3 nucleotide sequence: TGTGCCAGCAGTTACTCCGGGGTCGGGGGCCCTGAAGCTTTCTTT.

This CDR3 reads CSVEGRSGNEQFF. In nucleotides, the CDR3 is TGCAGCGTTGAAGGGAGGTCGGGGAATGAGCAGTTCTTC. This chain links TRBV29-1 with TRBJ2-1; TRBD2 is a possible D gene (5 bases). Germline CDR1 SQVTM, CDR2 ANQGSEA. The ends were cut back, 1 base at V and 7 bases at J, with 11 bases in the middle. This CDR3 contains 13 residues.

The genes are TRBV5-1 and TRBJ2-1; TRBD2 matches 12 bases. Trimming at V came to 4 bases and at J to 5 bases, leaving 4 bases not matched to a gene. The germline CDR1 and CDR2 sequences are SGHRS and YFSETQ. The CDR3 totals 15 residues. The CDR3 nucleotides are TGCGCCAGCAGCCTTCTAGCGGGAGGGCACAATGAGCAGTTCTTC. This encodes CASSLLAGGHNEQFF.

The rearrangement joins TRBV6-2 or TRBV6-3 to TRBJ1-1, with D possibly matching TRBD1 (6 bases). This CDR3 region has 15 residues. Germline loops: CDR1 MNHEY, CDR2 SVGEGT. V lost 0 bases and J 3 bases, leaving 11 bases between the germline ends. The CDR3 sequence: CASSYSIQGHTEAFF. CDR3 bases: TGTGCCAGCAGTTACTCGATACAGGGCCACACTGAAGCTTTCTTT.